This TCR beta chain was identified during a study of T-cell reconstitution after alpha-beta-depleted transplantation in children. The table lists this clonotype with many counts. The target antigen is unknown. The V end was cut by 0 bases, the J end by 2 bases, with 11 bases between. Germline loops: CDR1 LGHNA, CDR2 YSLEER. CDR3 size: 16 residues. This sample's TCRbeta library carried unique molecular identifier barcodes. A single record per CDR3 protein comes from TCRdb applying MiXCR to the PCR reads. Altogether fewer than 550,000 distinct CDR3 sequences are present, more than 9% being singletons, with the ten largest covering about 2%. Study observations and caveats: Surviving recipient T cells and thymic progenitors produced the high day-60 TCRbeta diversity seen in some patients. T-cell numbers and diversity, one year after transplant, stemmed largely from T cells that were newly produced. Two months or so post-transplant, alpha-beta T cells reportedly derived from several hundred expanded graft clones.

This chain joins TRBV4-3 and TRBJ2-1; D ambiguous. The input for sequencing was PBMCs, taken before TCRalphabeta/CD19-depleted stem cell transplant. This sequence originates from a child aged 2 to 10 with inherited bone marrow failure, due to receive a stem cell transplant. The CDR3 loop reads CASSQDTRWAYNEQFF. The DNA of the CDR3 is TGCGCCAGCAGCCAAGATACTCGGTGGGCCTACAATGAGCAGTTCTTC.